This T cell receptor beta chain was identified in a study of blood T cells in healthy people across ages. This clonotype came up a few times. The CDR3 has 11 residues. The V and J ends lost 0 bases and 10 bases respectively, with 7 bases between them. Germline CDR1 reads LGHDT; CDR2 reads YNNKEL (reference sequence). Then a second PCR, running roughly 7 to 11 cycles, was carried out with a sample-barcoded 5' primer and a J-beta primer mix. TCRdb reprocessed the 5' RACE reads with MiXCR, giving one entry per CDR3 protein. Altogether about 1 million distinct CDR3 sequences are present, 45% being singletons, with the ten largest covering approximately 20%.

Source material: blood. V and J are TRBV3-1 and TRBJ2-7; a possible D gene is TRBD1 (5 bases). The sequence was obtained from a woman between 55 and 75 years old in good health. Written as DNA, the CDR3 is TGTGCCAGCAGCCAAGAAAGGGGCCAGTACTTC. As protein: CASSQERGQYF.